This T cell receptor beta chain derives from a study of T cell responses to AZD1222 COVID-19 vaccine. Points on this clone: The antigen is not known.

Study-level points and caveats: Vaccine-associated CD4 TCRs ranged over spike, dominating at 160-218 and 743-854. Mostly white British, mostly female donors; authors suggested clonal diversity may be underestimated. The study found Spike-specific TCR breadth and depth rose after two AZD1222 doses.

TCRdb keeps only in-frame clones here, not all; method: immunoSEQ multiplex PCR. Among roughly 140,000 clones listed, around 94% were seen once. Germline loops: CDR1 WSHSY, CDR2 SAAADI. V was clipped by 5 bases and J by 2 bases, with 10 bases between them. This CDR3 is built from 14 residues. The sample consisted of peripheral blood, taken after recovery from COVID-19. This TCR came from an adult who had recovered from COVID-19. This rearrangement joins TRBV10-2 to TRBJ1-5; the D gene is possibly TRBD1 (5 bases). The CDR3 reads CASSISTGNQPQHF. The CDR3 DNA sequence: TGCGCCAGCAGTATCTCGACAGGCAATCAGCCCCAGCATTTT.